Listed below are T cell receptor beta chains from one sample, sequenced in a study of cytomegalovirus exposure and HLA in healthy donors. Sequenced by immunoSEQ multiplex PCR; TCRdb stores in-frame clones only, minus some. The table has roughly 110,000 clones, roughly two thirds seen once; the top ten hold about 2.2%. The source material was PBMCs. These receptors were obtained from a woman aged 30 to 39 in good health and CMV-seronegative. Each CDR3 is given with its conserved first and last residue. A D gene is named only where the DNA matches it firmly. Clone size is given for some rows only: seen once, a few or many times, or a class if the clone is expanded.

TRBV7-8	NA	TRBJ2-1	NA	TGTGCCAGCAGCCCCGGGACTCAATACAATGAGCAGTTCTTC	CASSPGTQYNEQFF
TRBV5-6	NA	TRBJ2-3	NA	TGTGCCAGCAGCTTGACGTCCTATACCACAGATACGCAGTATTTT	CASSLTSYTTDTQYF
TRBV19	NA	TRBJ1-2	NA	TGTGCCAGTAGTATGGCACGTGGCTACACCTTC	CASSMARGYTF
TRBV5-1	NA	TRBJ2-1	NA	TGCGCCAGCAGCTTAGGACAGAGCTCCTACAATGAGCAGTTCTTC	CASSLGQSSYNEQFF
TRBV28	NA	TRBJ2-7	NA	TGTGCCAGCAGTTTGAAGGAGTTGGGCTACGAGCAGTACTTC	CASSLKELGYEQYF
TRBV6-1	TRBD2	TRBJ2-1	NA	TGTGCCAGCGATCTAGCGGGAGGCCCCTACAATGAGCAGTTCTTC	CASDLAGGPYNEQFF
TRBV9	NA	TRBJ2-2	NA	TGTGCCAGCAGTGGACTTGTCGGGGAGCTGTTTTTT	CASSGLVGELFF
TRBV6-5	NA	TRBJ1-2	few	TGTGCCAGCAGTTCCTTTTCGGGGAACTATGGCTACACCTTC	CASSSFSGNYGYTF
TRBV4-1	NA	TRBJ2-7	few	TGCGCCAGCAGCCAAGGTCCCCGCGAGCAGTACTTC	CASSQGPREQYF
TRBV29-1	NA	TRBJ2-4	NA	TGCAGCGTTGATGGGTATCGACAGACTCGGACCAAAAACATTCAGTACTTC	CSVDGYRQTRTKNIQYF
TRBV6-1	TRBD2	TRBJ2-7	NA	TGTGCCAGCAGTGAATGGGCTAGCGGGACCTACGAGCAGTACTTC	CASSEWASGTYEQYF
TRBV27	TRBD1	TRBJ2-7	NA	TGTGCCAGCAGTTTATACAAAACCGGGACAGGGTCCTACGAGCAGTACTTC	CASSLYKTGTGSYEQYF
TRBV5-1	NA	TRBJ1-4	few	TGCGCCAGCAGCCTATTGGGAGCAACTAATGAAAAACTGTTTTTT	CASSLLGATNEKLFF
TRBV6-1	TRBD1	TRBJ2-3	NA	TGTGCCAGCAGTCGGGACAGGGGGTCGACAGATACGCAGTATTTT	CASSRDRGSTDTQYF
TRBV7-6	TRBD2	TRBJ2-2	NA	TGTGCCAGCAGCTCCCCTCTAGCGGAGAACACCGGGGAGCTGTTTTTT	CASSSPLAENTGELFF
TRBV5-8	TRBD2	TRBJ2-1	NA	TGTGCCAGCAGCTTGGAGGCGGCTAGCGGGGCCAATGAGCAGTTCTTC	CASSLEAASGANEQFF
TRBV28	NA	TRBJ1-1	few	TGTGCCAGCAGTGGGGGCCAAGGCACTGAAGCTTTCTTT	CASSGGQGTEAFF
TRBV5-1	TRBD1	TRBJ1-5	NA	TGCGCCAGCAGCCCCGACAGGGGTAATCAGCCCCAGCATTTT	CASSPDRGNQPQHF
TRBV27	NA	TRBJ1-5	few	TGTGCCAGCAGTTACAGCAGCAATCAGCCCCAGCATTTT	CASSYSSNQPQHF
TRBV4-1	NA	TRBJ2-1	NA	TGCGCCAGCAGCCAAGTTCGAACAGGAAGGAACCTCTACAATGAGCAGTTCTTC	CASSQVRTGRNLYNEQFF
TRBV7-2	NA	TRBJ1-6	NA	TGTGCCAGCAGCCCGGCGGCCGATAATTCACCCCTCCACTTT	CASSPAADNSPLHF
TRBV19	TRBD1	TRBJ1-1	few	TGTGCCAGTACCACGACAGGGAGATTAAACACTGAAGCTTTCTTT	CASTTTGRLNTEAFF
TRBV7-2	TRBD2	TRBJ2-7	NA	TGTGCCAGCAGCGGGGGAGCGGGAGGGCCCATCGAGCAGTACTTC	CASSGGAGGPIEQYF
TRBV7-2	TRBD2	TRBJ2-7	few	TGTGCCAGCAGCCCAAGCACTAGCGACGCCTACGAGCAGTACTTC	CASSPSTSDAYEQYF
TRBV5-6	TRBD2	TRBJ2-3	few	TGTGCCAGCAGCTTGGTTCTAGCGGGAGATACGCAGTATTTT	CASSLVLAGDTQYF
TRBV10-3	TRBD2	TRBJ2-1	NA	TGTGCCATCAGTGAGTCCCGTTCTGCGGGAGTCTACAATGAGCAGTTCTTC	CAISESRSAGVYNEQFF
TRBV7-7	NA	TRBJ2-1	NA	TGTGCTAGCAGCTACGGGACTCCTGAAGATGAGCAGTTCTTC	CASSYGTPEDEQFF
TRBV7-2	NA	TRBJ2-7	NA	TGTGCCAGCAGCTTAGAACTCTTCTACGAGCAGTACTTC	CASSLELFYEQYF
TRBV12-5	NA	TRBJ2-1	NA	TGTGCTAGTGGTTTGAACCACGGAGAATCCTACAATGAGCAGTTCTTC	CASGLNHGESYNEQFF
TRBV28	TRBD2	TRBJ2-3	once	TGTGCCAGCAGTTTAGCTGGACCGGGACTAACTAACACAGATACGCAGTATTTT	CASSLAGPGLTNTDTQYF
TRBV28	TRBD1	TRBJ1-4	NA	TGTGCCACCATAAGGATACAGGGGCGGAGTGAAAAACTGTTTTTT	CATIRIQGRSEKLFF
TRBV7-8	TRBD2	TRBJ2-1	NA	TGTGCCAGCAGCTCCCTGAGCGGGGGTTCGGCATCCTACAATGAGCAGTTCTTC	CASSSLSGGSASYNEQFF
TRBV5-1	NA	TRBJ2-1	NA	TGCGCCAGCAGCCTCAGTTTCGTTGCTAGCGCCAGGGATGAGCAGTTCTTC	CASSLSFVASARDEQFF
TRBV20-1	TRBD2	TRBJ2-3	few	TGCAGTGCTAGGCGGGAGCATACGCAGTATTTT	CSARREHTQYF
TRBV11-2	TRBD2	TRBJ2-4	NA	TGTGCCAGCAGGGGGTTTAGCGGGAGGGCCGGGTACATTCAGTACTTC	CASRGFSGRAGYIQYF
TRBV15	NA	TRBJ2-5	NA	TGTGCCACCAGCGACCAGGGAACCCAAGAGACCCAGTACTTC	CATSDQGTQETQYF
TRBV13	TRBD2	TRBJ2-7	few	TGTGCCAGCAGCTATGGGACTAGCGGCGAGCAGTACTTC	CASSYGTSGEQYF
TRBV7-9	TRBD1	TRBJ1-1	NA	TGTGCCAGCAGCTTAGCGACAGGGGCTAACACTGAAGCTTTCTTT	CASSLATGANTEAFF
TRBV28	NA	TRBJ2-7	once	TGTGCCAGCAGTTTAAGGGGGCTAGCGTACGAGCAGTACTTC	CASSLRGLAYEQYF
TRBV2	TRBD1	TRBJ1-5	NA	TGTGCCAGCAGTGACAGGGGGCAAAGCAATCAGCCCCAGCATTTT	CASSDRGQSNQPQHF
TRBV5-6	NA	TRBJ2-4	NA	TGTGCCAGCAGCGAGGTATTAGGGGCTGGGGTGTACTTC	CASSEVLGAGVYF
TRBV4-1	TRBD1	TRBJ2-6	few	TGCGCCAGCAGCCAAGCCGGACAGGGGCTGGCTGGGGCCAACGTCCTGACTTTC	CASSQAGQGLAGANVLTF
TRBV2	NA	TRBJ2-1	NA	TGTGCCACGATCGCGGTGGGAGGTTTCTACAATGAGCAGTTCTTC	CATIAVGGFYNEQFF
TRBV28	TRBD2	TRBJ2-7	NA	TGTGCCAGCAGTTTATGGGCAGGGGCAGGGAACATAGGGACTAGCGGATACGAGCAGTACTTC	CASSLWAGAGNIGTSGYEQYF
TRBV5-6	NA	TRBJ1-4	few	TGTGCCAGCAGCGGGCAGTCAACTAATGAAAAACTGTTTTTT	CASSGQSTNEKLFF
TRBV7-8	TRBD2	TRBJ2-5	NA	TGTGCCAGCAGCCCCTCCGGACTAGAGGAGACCCAGTACTTC	CASSPSGLEETQYF
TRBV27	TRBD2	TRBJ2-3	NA	TGTGCCAGCAGTTGGGGACTAGCGAGCACAGATACGCAGTATTTT	CASSWGLASTDTQYF
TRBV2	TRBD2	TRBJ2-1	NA	TGTGCCAGCAGGGGGACTAGCGGGAGGTCTTACAATGAGCAGTTCTTC	CASRGTSGRSYNEQFF
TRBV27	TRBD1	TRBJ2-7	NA	TGTGCCAGCAGTGTATCCGGGACAGGAGGCTACGAGCAGTACTTC	CASSVSGTGGYEQYF
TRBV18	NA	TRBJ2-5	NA	TGTGCCAGCTCACCGGTCCAGGTCGCTGAAGAGACCCAGTACTTC	CASSPVQVAEETQYF
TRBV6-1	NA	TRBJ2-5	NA	TGTGCCAGCAGAACAGGGAATGAAGAGACCCAGTACTTC	CASRTGNEETQYF
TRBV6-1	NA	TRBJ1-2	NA	TGTGCCAGCAACCCTTCGGGAATCTATGGCTACACCTTC	CASNPSGIYGYTF
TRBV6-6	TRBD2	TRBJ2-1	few	TGTGCCAGCAGTTACAGACTAGCGGGCTACAATGAGCAGTTCTTC	CASSYRLAGYNEQFF
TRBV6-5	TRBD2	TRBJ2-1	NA	TGTGCCAGCAGTTATCCGGGACTAGCGGGAGATGAGCAGTTCTTC	CASSYPGLAGDEQFF
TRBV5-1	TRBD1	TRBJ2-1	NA	TGCGCCAGCAGCCTGGACAGGGGCGGCGATGAGCAGTTCTTC	CASSLDRGGDEQFF
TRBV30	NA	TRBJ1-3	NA	TGTGCCTGGGACCGAGGAACTGGAAACACCATATATTTT	CAWDRGTGNTIYF
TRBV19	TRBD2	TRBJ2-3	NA	TGTGCCACCCAACTAGCGGAAGCCACAGATACGCAGTATTTT	CATQLAEATDTQYF